Below, 21 T cell receptor beta chains from the same sample are listed, as sequenced in a study of regulatory and conventional T cells in RAG deficiency. Conventional CD4+ T cells were sorted from blood as CD25-low CD127-high cells. Sequencing was performed with immunoSEQ multiplex PCR; in TCRdb, only in-frame clones are kept and a portion is missing. This table holds approximately 30,000 clones, approximately 96% found once. Separately, the same data were catalogued under a study of regulatory T cells. According to that study: Amplification used 52 TRBV primers and 13 TRBJ primers.

The sequencing input was CD25- CD4+ T cells sorted from blood. The origin of the receptors is a human donor in good health.

The rearrangement joins TRBV30 to TRBJ2-5, with D unresolved. The germline CDR1 and CDR2 sequences are GTSNPN and SVGIG (reference sequence). V was clipped by 4 bases and J by 5 bases, with 17 bases between them. This CDR3 has 14 residues. CDR3 region: CAWNYIEVGETQYF. CDR3 nucleotide sequence: TGTGCCTGGAATTATATCGAGGTTGGGGAGACCCAGTACTTC.

CDR3 residues: CASSLFLSEQFF. DNA for the CDR3: TGTGCCAGCAGTTTATTCCTGTCTGAGCAGTTCTTC. The genes are TRBV28 and TRBJ2-1; D is unresolved. V lost 1 base to trimming and J lost 9 bases, with 7 bases between them. CDR1 and CDR2 from the germline V gene are MDHEN and SYDVKM. This CDR3 spans 12 amino acids.

A single count supports this clone. The V call is TRBV30, the J call TRBJ1-2, with D possibly being TRBD1 (5 bases). CDR1 and CDR2 (germline): GTSNPN, SVGIG (reference sequence). This CDR3 spans 15 amino acids. V lost 4 bases and J lost 3, with 18 bases in between. The CDR3 sequence is CAWKVPGVSDYGYTF. The CDR3, as DNA: TGTGCCTGGAAAGTACCGGGGGTTTCCGACTATGGCTACACCTTC.

The gene calls are TRBV19 and TRBJ2-2, with a weak D call TRBD1 (6 bases). Looked up from germline, CDR1 is LNHDA and CDR2 is SQIVND (reference sequence). The CDR3 totals 15 residues. V lost 5 bases to trimming and J lost 5 bases, with 15 bases between them. The CDR3 loop reads CASSSDRLGTGELFF. The CDR3 region has the DNA TGTGCCAGTAGTTCAGACAGGTTGGGAACCGGGGAGCTGTTTTTT. The complete variable domain, with remaining parts taken from reference TRBV19 and TRBJ2-2, reads DGGITQSPKYLFRKEGQNVTLSCEQNLNHDAMYWYRQDPGQGLRLIYYSQIVNDFQKGDIAEGYSVSREKKESFPLTVTSAQKNPTAFYLCASSSDRLGTGELFFGEGSRLTVL.

This clone was seen just once. V usage is TRBV4-1 and J usage is TRBJ1-4, with 9 bases matching TRBD1. Germline V gives CDR1 MGHRA, CDR2 YSYEKL. Losses at the gene ends were 0 bases for V and 4 bases for J; bases not matched to a gene: 6. The CDR3 length is 17 residues. The CDR3 nucleotides read TGCGCCAGCAGCCAAGAGGGGACAGGGTCTTTTAATGAAAAACTGTTTTTT. Translated: CASSQEGTGSFNEKLFF.

The chain is built from TRBV4-1 and TRBJ2-5, with D perhaps matching TRBD1 (6 bases). The end of the DNA aligns better with TRBJ2-7, so the J call may be wrong. The CDR3 has 13 residues. Germline-derived CDR1 and CDR2 are MGHRA and YSYEKL. The CDR3 DNA reads TGCGCCAGCAGCCGACAACAGGGCTACGAGCAGTACTTC. This translates into CASSRQQGYEQYF.

There are a few counts of this clone. The chain employs TRBV25-1 and TRBJ2-3; maybe TRBD1 (6 bases). V shed 3 bases and J shed 6 bases, with 16 bases lying between them. From germline, CDR1 is MGHDK and CDR2 SYGVNS. This CDR3 has 15 residues. Here the CDR3 DNA reads TGTGCCAGCAGTGACGCAGGGGCAGTAGAGGATACGCAGTATTTT. Its protein product is CASSDAGAVEDTQYF.

This chain joins TRBV2 and TRBJ1-2; a weak D match, TRBD1 (6 bases). The germline CDR1 and CDR2 sequences are SNHLY and FYNNEI. The V end lost 3 bases, the J end lost 13 bases, and 15 bases lay between the germline ends. The CDR3 length is 12 residues. CDR3 nucleotides: TGTGCCAGCAGTGAGGGCGAGACAGGATCCACCTTC. Translation gives CASSEGETGSTF. The full variable domain, with the rest looked up from reference TRBV2 and TRBJ1-2, is EPEVTQTPSHQVTQMGQEVILRCVPISNHLYFYWYRQILGQKVEFLVSFYNNEISEKSEIFDDQFSVERPDGSNFTLKIRSTKLEDSAMYFCASSEGETGSTFGSGTRLTVV.

The table lists this clone with a count of one. The chain has TRBV27 and TRBJ2-2; the D gene is possibly TRBD2 (7 bases). Trimming took off 6 bases at V and 7 bases at J, with 21 bases between the two ends. The germline CDR1 and CDR2 sequences are MNHEY and SMNVEV (reference sequence). CDR3 length equals 16 residues. The CDR3 is CASRPTTGGSGGELFF. CDR3 coding DNA: TGTGCCAGCAGACCAACGACGGGGGGCTCAGGCGGGGAGCTGTTTTTT.

The V call is TRBV5-6, the J call TRBJ1-1; the D is unclear. V was trimmed by 3 bases and J by 2 bases, leaving 8 bases between them. Germline CDR1 SGHDT, CDR2 YYEEEE. This CDR3 comprises 13 residues. The DNA of the CDR3 is TGTGCCAGCAGCTCTGGACTTAACACTGAAGCTTTCTTT. This sequence encodes CASSSGLNTEAFF. Full variable domain (missing parts from reference TRBV5-6 and TRBJ1-1): DAGVTQSPTHLIKTRGQQVTLRCSPKSGHDTVSWYQQALGQGPQFIFQYYEEEERQRGNFPDRFSGHQFPNYSSELNVNALLLGDSALYLCASSSGLNTEAFFGQGTRLTVV.

CDR3 loop: CAWRLAGGGIQETQYF. CDR3 coding DNA: TGTGCCTGGCGACTAGCGGGGGGCGGCATCCAAGAGACCCAGTACTTC. The J gene is TRBJ2-5, the V gene TRBV30, with TRBD2 identical over 13 bases. There are 16 residues in the CDR3. Germline V lookup: CDR1 GTSNPN, CDR2 SVGIG (reference sequence). The V gene end was trimmed by 5 bases and the J gene end by 1 base; junction bases not matched to a gene: 7.

The genes are TRBV19 and TRBJ1-5; weak D call: TRBD1 (5 bases). This CDR3 has 15 residues. Looked up from germline, CDR1 is LNHDA and CDR2 is SQIVND (reference sequence). V lost 4 bases to trimming and J lost 3 bases, with 13 bases between them. CDR3 amino acids: CASSTGGVHNQPQHF. DNA for the CDR3: TGTGCCAGTAGTACCGGAGGGGTGCACAATCAGCCCCAGCATTTT.

This CDR3 reads CASSLGVAEQFF. CDR3 nucleotides: TGTGCCAGCAGCCTGGGAGTAGCTGAGCAGTTCTTC. The rearrangement links TRBV14 to TRBJ2-1; the D gene is possibly TRBD2 (5 bases). Germline CDR1 reads SGHDN; CDR2 reads FVKESK. V was clipped by 4 bases and J by 9 bases, with 10 bases between them. This CDR3 has 12 residues.

The V and J genes are TRBV18 and TRBJ1-2; D is possibly TRBD1 (5 bases). Trimming removed 1 base at V and 8 bases at J, with 11 bases between. The CDR3 length is 13 residues. Germline CDR1 reads KGHSH; CDR2 reads LQKENI. For the CDR3, the DNA is TGTGCCAGCTCACCACGCAGGGAAGGGGGCTACACCTTC. Translation gives CASSPRREGGYTF.

As regards this clone: One end of the junction does not line up with germline, which may come from a read error. The same CDR3 can be traced to other DNA sequences in this sample. This chain connects TRBV4-2 to TRBJ1-4; possibly TRBD1 for D (5 bases). This CDR3 has 13 amino acids. Germline CDR1 LGHNA, CDR2 YNFKEQ. CDR3 DNA sequence: TGTGCTAGCAGCCAGGGAGAAGTGGGAAAACTGTTTTTT. Protein: CASSQGEVGKLFF.

This chain links TRBV27 with TRBJ1-2; D possibly corresponds to TRBD1 (6 bases). The CDR3 consists of 16 residues. Between the trimmed V and J ends, which lost 8 bases and 3 bases, there was a span of 22 bases. Germline loops: CDR1 MNHEY, CDR2 SMNVEV (reference sequence). For the CDR3, the DNA is TGTGCCAGCGCCGAATGGGGAAGGGGGAAGGACTATGGCTACACCTTC. It translates to CASAEWGRGKDYGYTF.

The rearrangement links TRBV29-1 to TRBJ1-2; a possible D gene is TRBD1 (5 bases). Germline V CDR1 and CDR2: SQVTM, ANQGSEA. This CDR3 spans 13 amino acids. V shed 7 bases and J shed 0 bases, with 12 bases lying between them. CDR3 residues: CSARKGANYGYTF. For the CDR3, the DNA is TGCAGCGCCAGAAAAGGGGCTAACTATGGCTACACCTTC.

The chain joins TRBV30 to TRBJ1-5; D perhaps matches TRBD1 (6 bases). Trimming took 0 bases from V and 7 from J, leaving 16 bases between them. Germline V CDR1 and CDR2: GTSNPN, SVGIG (reference sequence). This CDR3 is built from 15 residues. This chain's CDR3 is CAWSVNRVVGQPQHF. The DNA of the CDR3 is TGTGCCTGGAGTGTTAACAGGGTGGTAGGGCAGCCCCAGCATTTT.

J is TRBJ2-2 and V is TRBV7-2, with D unclear. Between the trimmed V and J ends, which lost 6 bases and 4 bases, there was a span of 18 bases. There are 16 residues in the CDR3. The V gene's germline CDR1 is SGHTA and CDR2 FQGNSA. The CDR3 DNA sequence: TGTGCCAGCAGTTATCGGGTCTCTCTGTCCACCGGGGAGCTGTTTTTT. This sequence encodes CASSYRVSLSTGELFF.

The chain uses TRBV30 and TRBJ1-1; D might be TRBD1 (6 bases). Per germline, CDR1 GTSNPN and CDR2 SVGIG (reference sequence). Trimming pared 2 bases from V and 1 base from J, leaving 14 bases between. The CDR3 totals 15 residues. CDR3: CAWSSPGHTNTEAFF. The CDR3 bases are TGTGCCTGGAGTAGCCCGGGACACACGAACACTGAAGCTTTCTTT.

The chain is built from TRBV5-6 and TRBJ1-5; D is unresolved. With 1 base removed from V and 0 bases from J, the gap between germline ends came to 14 bases. Germline assignment: CDR1 SGHDT and CDR2 YYEEEE. CDR3 size: 17 residues. CDR3 region: CASSLTRSYYSNQPQHF. The CDR3 coding sequence is TGTGCCAGCAGCTTGACCCGTTCCTACTATAGCAATCAGCCCCAGCATTTT.